The subject of this entry is one T cell receptor beta chain. Sequenced by immunoSEQ multiplex PCR; TCRdb stores in-frame clones only, minus some. The table has 260,000 or so clones, around nine tenths seen once. Germline loops: CDR1 LNHDA, CDR2 SQIVND (reference sequence). Trimming took 3 bases from V and 6 from J, leaving 9 bases between them. This CDR3 region has 14 residues. This sample is part of a study of cytomegalovirus exposure and HLA in healthy donors. Sequencing input: PBMCs. The V and J genes are TRBV19 and TRBJ1-6; D remains ambiguous. This sequence was found in a man between 18 and 29 years old in good health and CMV-seronegative. The CDR3 loop is CASSIRRGNSPLHF. The CDR3 DNA is TGTGCCAGTAGTATTCGGCGGGGTAATTCACCCCTCCACTTT.